This T cell receptor (beta chain) was profiled in a study of CD4 T cells in relation to SARS-CoV-2 and coronaviruses. Looking at the study overall: PBMCs were cultured with antigen for roughly nine days before TCR beta sequencing.

The CDR3 spans 12 residues. V dropped 10 bases and J dropped 2 bases, with 11 bases sitting between them. A note on this clone: What it binds is not known.

TCRdb's table, derived via immunoSEQ multiplex PCR, lists solely in-frame clones and lacks some. The table has 25,000 to 30,000 clones, roughly 69% seen once; the top ten hold approximately 22%. Unexposed donor CD4+ T cells date from about 2011-2018, before the COVID-19 pandemic. Isolation of CD4+ T cells took place after around eleven days in culture. Unexposed-donor CD4+ T cells were probed with SARS-CoV-2 S/N and four cold-coronavirus spikes, cells permitting. Cultures received half-medium IL-2 refreshes on days 3 and 7. The chain couples TRBV12-3 or TRBV12-4 to TRBJ2-5; unclear D gene. Material for sequencing was CD4+ T cells from PBMCs, cultured in vitro. This clonotype was sampled from a human donor in good health. This chain's CDR3 is CATSMGQETQYF. CDR3 DNA sequence: TGTGCCACCTCTATGGGTCAAGAGACCCAGTACTTC.